This T cell receptor (beta chain) comes out of a study of graft-versus-host responses after intestinal transplantation. About the research overall: Tacrolimus plus steroids were given to all recipients for roughly three years, preceded by anti-thymocyte globulin induction. Findings and caveats of the study: Detection of GvH clones occurred in recipient marrow, and some had their first appearance in ileum or blood. Patients who carried graft-donor T cell macrochimerism also had high graft-versus-host to host-versus-graft clonal ratios in their allografts. Early after transplant, HvG clones declined as circulating GvH clones peaked.

This clone has just a few counts. TCRdb's table, derived via immunoSEQ multiplex PCR, lists solely in-frame clones and lacks some. The table has 9,900 or so clones, approximately 32% seen once. The sequenced sample was alloreactive CD4+ T cells from a mixed lymphocyte reaction culture, obtained before transplantation. Subset specified: CFSE-low proliferating T cells sorted from roughly six-day pre-transplant mixed lymphocyte reaction (GvH or HvG direction). The TCR was taken from a human patient who was an organ donor for intestinal transplantation.

The CDR3 nucleotides read TGTGCCACCCAACAGGTTCTTAATTCACCCCTCCACTTT. This translates into CATQQVLNSPLHF. V and J are TRBV11-1 and TRBJ1-6; TRBD1 is a possible D gene (5 bases). The CDR3 is 13 amino acids. Germline CDR1 reads SGHAT; CDR2 reads FQDESV (reference sequence). Trimming left V 10 bases short and J 6 bases short, with 13 bases between.